This T cell receptor (beta chain) was observed in a study of shared clonotypes between healthy human individuals. Study overall: Samples came from a couple of female and a few male donors aged 18 to 49. Overall study findings and caveats: Sequencing depth was expected to affect clonotype sharing among donors.

The length of the CDR3 is 16 residues. Germline V gives CDR1 MGHRA, CDR2 YSYEKL. Trimming stripped 1 base from V and 8 bases from J, with 18 bases between. A word on this clone: What it recognizes is unknown.

Clones were read by immunoSEQ multiplex PCR, and TCRdb kept only the in-frame ones, dropping some. The table has approximately 480,000 clones, over 75% seen once. The chain recombines TRBV4-1 with TRBJ1-5; unclear D gene. The sequenced sample consisted of PBMCs. The TCR sequence derives from a woman between 40 and 55 years old in good health. Some clones in this sample may be carry-over from other donors' samples. The CDR3 bases are TGCGCCAGCAGCCAAGTCCCTCAGGCGTCGCGCGAGCCCCAGCATTTT. It yields the protein CASSQVPQASREPQHF.